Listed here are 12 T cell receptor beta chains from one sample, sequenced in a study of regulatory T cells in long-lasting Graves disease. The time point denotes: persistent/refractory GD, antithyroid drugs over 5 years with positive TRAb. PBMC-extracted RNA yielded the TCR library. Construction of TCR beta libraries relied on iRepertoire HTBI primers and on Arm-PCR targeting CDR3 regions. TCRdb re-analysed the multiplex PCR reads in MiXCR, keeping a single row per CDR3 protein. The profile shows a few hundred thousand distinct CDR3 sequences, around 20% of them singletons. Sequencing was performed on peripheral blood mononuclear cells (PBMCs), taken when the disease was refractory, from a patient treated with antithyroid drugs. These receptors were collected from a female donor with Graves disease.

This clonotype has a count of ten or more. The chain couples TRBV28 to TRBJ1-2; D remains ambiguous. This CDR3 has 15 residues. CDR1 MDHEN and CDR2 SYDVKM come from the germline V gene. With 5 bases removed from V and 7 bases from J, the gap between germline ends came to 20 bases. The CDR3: CASSPTTQFLPGYTF. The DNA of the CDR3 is TGTGCCAGCAGTCCCACGACCCAATTCCTGCCTGGCTACACCTTC.

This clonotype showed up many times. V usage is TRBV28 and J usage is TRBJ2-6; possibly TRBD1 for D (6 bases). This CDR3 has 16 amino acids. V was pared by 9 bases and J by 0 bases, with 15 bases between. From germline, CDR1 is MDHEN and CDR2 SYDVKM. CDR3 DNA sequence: TGTGCCAGTACCCCAGGGGACAACTCTGGGGCCAACGTCCTGACTTTC. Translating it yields CASTPGDNSGANVLTF.

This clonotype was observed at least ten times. Here the CDR3 DNA reads TGCAGCGGTGAAAAGAGGGGGAACACTGAAGCTTTCTTT. It translates to CSGEKRGNTEAFF. The V gene is TRBV20-1, the J gene TRBJ1-1, with D possibly being TRBD1 (5 bases). CDR3 length equals 13 residues. Per the germline V gene, CDR1 is DFQATT and CDR2 is SNEGSKA (reference sequence).

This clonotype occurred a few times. The CDR3 coding sequence is TGTGCCAGCAGTTTAGGTGACAGGACCTACGAGCAGTACTTC. Amino acid sequence: CASSLGDRTYEQYF. The rearrangement links TRBV28 to TRBJ2-7, with D maybe TRBD1 (6 bases). Germline lookup yields CDR1 MDHEN and CDR2 SYDVKM. Trimming stripped 2 bases from V and 2 bases from J, with 10 bases between. The CDR3 covers 14 residues.

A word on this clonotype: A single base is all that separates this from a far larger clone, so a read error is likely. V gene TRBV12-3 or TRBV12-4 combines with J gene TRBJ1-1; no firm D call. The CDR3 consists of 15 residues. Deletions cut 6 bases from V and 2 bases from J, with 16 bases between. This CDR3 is CASSLARSINTEAFF. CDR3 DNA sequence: TGTGCCAGCAGCTTGGCCCGATCGATTAACACTGAAGCTTTCTTT.

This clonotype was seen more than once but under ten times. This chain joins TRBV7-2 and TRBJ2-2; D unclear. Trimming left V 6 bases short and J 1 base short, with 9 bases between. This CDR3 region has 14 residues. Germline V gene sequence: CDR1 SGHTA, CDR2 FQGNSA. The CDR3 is CASRMGRNTGELFF. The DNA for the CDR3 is TGTGCCAGCAGGATGGGCAGGAACACCGGGGAGCTGTTTTTT.

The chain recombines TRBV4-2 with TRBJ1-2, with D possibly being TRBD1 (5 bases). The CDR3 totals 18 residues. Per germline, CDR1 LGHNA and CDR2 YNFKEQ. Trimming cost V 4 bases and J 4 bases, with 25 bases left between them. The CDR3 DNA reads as TGTGCCAGCAGCCGGGACTTAAACCAAGGGGCTGTGGGCTATGGCTACACCTTC. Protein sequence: CASSRDLNQGAVGYGYTF.

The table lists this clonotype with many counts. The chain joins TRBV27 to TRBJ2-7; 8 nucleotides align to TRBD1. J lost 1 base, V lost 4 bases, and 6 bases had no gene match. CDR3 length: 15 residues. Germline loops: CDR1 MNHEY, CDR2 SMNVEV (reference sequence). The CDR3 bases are TGTGCCAGCAGTTCTCAGGGGGCCGGGTCCTACGAGCAGTACTTC. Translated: CASSSQGAGSYEQYF.

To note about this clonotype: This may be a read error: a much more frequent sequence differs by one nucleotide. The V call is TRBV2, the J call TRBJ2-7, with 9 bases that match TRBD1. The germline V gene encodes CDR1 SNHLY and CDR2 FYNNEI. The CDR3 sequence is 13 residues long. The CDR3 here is CAGRQGGSSEQYF. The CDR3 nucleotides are TGTGCCGGCAGACAGGGGGGGTCTTCCGAGCAGTACTTC.

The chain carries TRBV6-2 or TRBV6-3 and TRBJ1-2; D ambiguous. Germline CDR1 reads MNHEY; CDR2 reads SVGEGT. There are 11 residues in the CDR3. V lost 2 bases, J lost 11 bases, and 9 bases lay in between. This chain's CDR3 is CASSYPGLYTF. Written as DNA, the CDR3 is TGTGCCAGCAGTTACCCGGGGTTATACACCTTC.

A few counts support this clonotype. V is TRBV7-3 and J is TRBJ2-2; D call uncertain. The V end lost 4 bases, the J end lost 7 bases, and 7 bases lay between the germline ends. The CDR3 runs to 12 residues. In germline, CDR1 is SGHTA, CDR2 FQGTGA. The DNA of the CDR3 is TGTGCCAGCAGCTCCCTGTACGGGGAGCTGTTTTTT. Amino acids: CASSSLYGELFF.

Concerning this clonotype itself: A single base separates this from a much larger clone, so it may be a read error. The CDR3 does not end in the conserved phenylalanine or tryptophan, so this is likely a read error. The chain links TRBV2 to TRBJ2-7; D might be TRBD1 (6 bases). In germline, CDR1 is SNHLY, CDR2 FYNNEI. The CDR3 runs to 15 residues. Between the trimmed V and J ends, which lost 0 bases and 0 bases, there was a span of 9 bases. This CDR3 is CASSEAQGGSYEQYS. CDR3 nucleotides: TGTGCCAGCAGTGAAGCTCAAGGGGGCTCCTACGAGCAGTACTCC.